The entry below describes one T cell receptor (beta chain). Germline assignment: CDR1 SGHNT and CDR2 YENEEA. V lost 3 bases, J lost 4 bases, and 11 bases lay in between. The CDR3 covers 14 residues. The record originates from a study of shared clonotypes between healthy human individuals. The table came from immunoSEQ multiplex PCR; TCRdb's copy has only in-frame clones and leaves some out. The sample has around 500,000 clones; around 80% are singletons. This sequence originates from a woman aged 40-49 years in good health. Some clones in this sample may be carry-over from other donors' samples. The material sequenced was PBMCs. V and J are TRBV11-3 and TRBJ2-3, with D unresolved. CDR3 DNA: TGTGCCAGCAGCTTGTATCAGGAGTCAGATACGCAGTATTTT. Protein product: CASSLYQESDTQYF.